This T cell receptor beta chain emerged from a study of T-cell memory formation after mild COVID-19. TCRdb processed the 5' RACE reads anew with MiXCR; each CDR3 protein has one entry. The sample holds 190,000 or so distinct CDR3 sequences, around 25% seen once. This clonotype was observed a few times. Germline V lookup: CDR1 MNHNS, CDR2 SASEGT. The CDR3 has 12 residues. V was trimmed by 8 bases and J by 3 bases, leaving 11 bases between them. The sequenced material came from PBMCs or a T cell subset sorted from them (not recorded which). The sequence came from an adult woman who had mild COVID-19 (a few samples of this study predate the infection). Cell type and time point are not known. The chain employs TRBV6-1 and TRBJ2-7; no clear D. The CDR3 reads CASGRQDYEQYF. Written as DNA, the CDR3 is TGTGCCAGCGGAAGACAAGACTACGAGCAGTACTTC.